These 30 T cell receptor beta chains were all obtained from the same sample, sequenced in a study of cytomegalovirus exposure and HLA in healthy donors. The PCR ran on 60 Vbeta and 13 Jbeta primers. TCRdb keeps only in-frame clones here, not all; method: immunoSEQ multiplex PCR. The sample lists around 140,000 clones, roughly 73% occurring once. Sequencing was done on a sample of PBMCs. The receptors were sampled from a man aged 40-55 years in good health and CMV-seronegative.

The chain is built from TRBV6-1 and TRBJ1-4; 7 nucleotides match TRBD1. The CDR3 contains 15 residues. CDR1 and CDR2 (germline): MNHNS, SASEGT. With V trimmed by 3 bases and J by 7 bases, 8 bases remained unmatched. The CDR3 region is CASSDHRGPGEKLFF. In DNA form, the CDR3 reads TGTGCCAGCAGTGACCACAGGGGACCGGGTGAAAAACTGTTTTTT.

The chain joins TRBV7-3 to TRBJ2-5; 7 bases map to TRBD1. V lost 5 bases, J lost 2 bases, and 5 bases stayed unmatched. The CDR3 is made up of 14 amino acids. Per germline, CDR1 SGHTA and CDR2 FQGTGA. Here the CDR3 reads CASSPGQRQETQYF. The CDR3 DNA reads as TGTGCCAGCAGCCCGGGACAGCGTCAAGAGACCCAGTACTTC.

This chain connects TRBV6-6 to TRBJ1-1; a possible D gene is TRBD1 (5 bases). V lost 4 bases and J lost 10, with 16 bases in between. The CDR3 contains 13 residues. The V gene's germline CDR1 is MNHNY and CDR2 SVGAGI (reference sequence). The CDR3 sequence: CASSSLLGGGAFF. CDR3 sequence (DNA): TGTGCCAGCAGTTCCCTTCTCGGGGGGGGAGCTTTCTTT.

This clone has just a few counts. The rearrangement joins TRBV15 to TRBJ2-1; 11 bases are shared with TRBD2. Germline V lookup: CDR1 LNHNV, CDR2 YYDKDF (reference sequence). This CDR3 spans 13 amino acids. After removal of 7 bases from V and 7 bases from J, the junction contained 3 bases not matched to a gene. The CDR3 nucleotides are TGTGCCACCATTAGCGGGGGGGCAAATGAGCAGTTCTTC. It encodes CATISGGANEQFF.

The DNA for the CDR3 is TGTGCCAGTAGTATGGAGGGCAGACCGTACACTGAAGCTTTCTTT. It translates to CASSMEGRPYTEAFF. The chain employs TRBV19 and TRBJ1-1; D unresolved. From germline, CDR1 is LNHDA and CDR2 SQIVND (reference sequence). Between the trimmed V and J ends, which lost 3 bases and 3 bases, there was a span of 14 bases. This CDR3 comprises 15 residues.

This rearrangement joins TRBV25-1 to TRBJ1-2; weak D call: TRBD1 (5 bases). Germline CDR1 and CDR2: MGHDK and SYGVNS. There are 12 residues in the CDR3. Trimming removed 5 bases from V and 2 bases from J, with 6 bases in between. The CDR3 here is CASSRQNYGYTF. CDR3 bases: TGTGCCAGCAGTAGACAGAACTATGGCTACACCTTC.

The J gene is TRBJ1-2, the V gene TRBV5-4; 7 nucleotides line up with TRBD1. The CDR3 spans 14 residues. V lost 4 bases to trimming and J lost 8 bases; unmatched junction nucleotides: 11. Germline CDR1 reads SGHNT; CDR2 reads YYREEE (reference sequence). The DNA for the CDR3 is TGTGCCAGCAGCATTGACAGGGAGGTGCGGGGCTACACCTTC. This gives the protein CASSIDREVRGYTF.

For the CDR3, the DNA is TGTGCCAGCAGCTTCCTCTCTAGCGACGGGGAGCTGTTTTTT. It specifies CASSFLSSDGELFF. The genes are TRBV7-9 and TRBJ2-2; possible D gene TRBD2, 6 bases. The CDR3 is 14 amino acids. Trimming cost V 3 bases and J 7 bases, with 12 bases left between them. In germline, CDR1 is SEHNR, CDR2 FQNEAQ (reference sequence).

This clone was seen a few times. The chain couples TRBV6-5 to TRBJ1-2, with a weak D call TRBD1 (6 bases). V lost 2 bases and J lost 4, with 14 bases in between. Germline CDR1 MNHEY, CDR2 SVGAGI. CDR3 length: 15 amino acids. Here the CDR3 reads CASSYRGGGIYGYTF. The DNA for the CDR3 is TGTGCCAGCAGTTACCGAGGGGGGGGGATCTATGGCTACACCTTC.

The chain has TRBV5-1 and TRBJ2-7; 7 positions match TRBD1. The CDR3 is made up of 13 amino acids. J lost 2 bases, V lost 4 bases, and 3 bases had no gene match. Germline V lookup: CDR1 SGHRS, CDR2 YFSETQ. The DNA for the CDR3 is TGCGCCAGCAGCCGGACAGGACCCTACGAGCAGTACTTC. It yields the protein CASSRTGPYEQYF.

CDR3 sequence: CASSTIQGAKDSPLHF. CDR3 DNA sequence: TGTGCCAGTAGTACGATACAGGGAGCTAAGGATTCACCCCTCCACTTT. This chain uses TRBV19 with TRBJ1-6; TRBD1 might be the D (6 bases). Germline lookup yields CDR1 LNHDA and CDR2 SQIVND (reference sequence). This CDR3 comprises 16 residues. The ends were cut back, 4 bases at V and 8 bases at J, with 18 bases in the middle.

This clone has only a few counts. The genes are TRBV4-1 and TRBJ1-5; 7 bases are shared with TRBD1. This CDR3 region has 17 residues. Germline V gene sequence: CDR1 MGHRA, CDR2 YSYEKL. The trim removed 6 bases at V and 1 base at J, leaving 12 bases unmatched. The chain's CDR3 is CASSHRYNRGSNQPQHF. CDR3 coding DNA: TGCGCCAGCAGTCACCGATATAACAGGGGAAGCAATCAGCCCCAGCATTTT.

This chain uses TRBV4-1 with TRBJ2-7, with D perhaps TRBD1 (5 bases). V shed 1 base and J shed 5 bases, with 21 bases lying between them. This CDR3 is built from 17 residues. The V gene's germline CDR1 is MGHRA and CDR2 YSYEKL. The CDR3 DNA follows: TGCGCCAGCAGCCAAGCGCCCATCAGGGCCTCCTCACACGAGCAGTACTTC. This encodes CASSQAPIRASSHEQYF.

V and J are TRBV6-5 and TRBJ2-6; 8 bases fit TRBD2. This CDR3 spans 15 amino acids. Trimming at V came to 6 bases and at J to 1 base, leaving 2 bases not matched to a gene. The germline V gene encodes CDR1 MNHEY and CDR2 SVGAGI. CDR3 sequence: CASRPGGSGANVLTF. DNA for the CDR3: TGTGCCAGCAGACCGGGGGGGTCTGGGGCCAACGTCCTGACTTTC.

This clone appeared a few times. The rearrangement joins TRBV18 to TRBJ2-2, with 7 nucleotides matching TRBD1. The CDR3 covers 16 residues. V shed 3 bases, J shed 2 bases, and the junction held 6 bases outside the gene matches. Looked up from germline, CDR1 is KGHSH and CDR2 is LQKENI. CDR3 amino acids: CASSPIGGPNTGELFF. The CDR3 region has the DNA TGTGCCAGCTCACCGATAGGGGGCCCCAACACCGGGGAGCTGTTTTTT.

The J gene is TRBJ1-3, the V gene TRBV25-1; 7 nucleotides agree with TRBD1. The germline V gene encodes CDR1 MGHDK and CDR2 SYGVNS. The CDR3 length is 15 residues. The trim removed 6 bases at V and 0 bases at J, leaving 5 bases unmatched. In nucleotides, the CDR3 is TGTGCCAGCAGGCCACAGGGGAGCTCTGGAAACACCATATATTTT. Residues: CASRPQGSSGNTIYF. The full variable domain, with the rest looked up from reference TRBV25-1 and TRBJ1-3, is EADIYQTPRYLVIGTGKKITLECSQTMGHDKMYWYQQDPGMELHLIHYSYGVNSTEKGDLSSESTVSRIRTEHFPLTLESARPSHTSQYLCASRPQGSSGNTIYFGEGSWLTVV.

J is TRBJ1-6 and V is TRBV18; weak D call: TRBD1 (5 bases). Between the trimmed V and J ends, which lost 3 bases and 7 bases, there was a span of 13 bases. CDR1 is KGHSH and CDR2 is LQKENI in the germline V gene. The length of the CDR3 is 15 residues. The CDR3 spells CASSPRRGGNSPLHF. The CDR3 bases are TGTGCCAGCTCACCCCGGAGGGGAGGCAATTCACCCCTCCACTTT.

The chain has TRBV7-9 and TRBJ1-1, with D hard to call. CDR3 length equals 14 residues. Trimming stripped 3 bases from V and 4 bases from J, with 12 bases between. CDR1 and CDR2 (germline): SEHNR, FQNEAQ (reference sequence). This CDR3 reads CASSFVTRGTEAFF. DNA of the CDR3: TGTGCCAGCAGCTTCGTAACACGGGGCACTGAAGCTTTCTTT.

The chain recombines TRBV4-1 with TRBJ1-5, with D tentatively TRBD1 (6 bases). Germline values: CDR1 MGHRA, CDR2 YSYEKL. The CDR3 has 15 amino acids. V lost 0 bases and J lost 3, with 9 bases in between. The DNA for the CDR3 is TGCGCCAGCAGCCAAGATCCAGGGGACAATCAGCCCCAGCATTTT. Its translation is CASSQDPGDNQPQHF.

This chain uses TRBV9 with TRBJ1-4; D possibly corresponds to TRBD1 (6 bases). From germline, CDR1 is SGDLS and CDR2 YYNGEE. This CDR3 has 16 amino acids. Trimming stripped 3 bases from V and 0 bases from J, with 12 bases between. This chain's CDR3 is CASSAQGSPTNEKLFF. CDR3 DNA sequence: TGTGCCAGCAGCGCCCAGGGGAGCCCAACTAATGAAAAACTGTTTTTT.

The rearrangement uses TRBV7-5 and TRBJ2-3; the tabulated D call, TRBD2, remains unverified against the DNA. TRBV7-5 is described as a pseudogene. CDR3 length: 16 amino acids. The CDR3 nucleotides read TGTGTCAGAAGCTTAAGGTGGGGGGGATTCCCAGATACGCAGTATTTT. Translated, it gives CVRSLRWGGFPDTQYF.

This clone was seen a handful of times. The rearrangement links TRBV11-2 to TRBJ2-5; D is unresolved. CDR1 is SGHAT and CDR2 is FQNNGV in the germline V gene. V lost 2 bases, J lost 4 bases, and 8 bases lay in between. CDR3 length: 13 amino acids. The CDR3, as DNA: TGTGCCAGCAGCTTATCTAACGTAGAGACCCAGTACTTC. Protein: CASSLSNVETQYF.

Here the CDR3 reads CATSRGRFTDTQYF. CDR3 in DNA: TGTGCCACCTCCAGGGGACGATTCACAGATACGCAGTATTTT. V usage is TRBV27 and J usage is TRBJ2-3, with D possibly being TRBD1 (6 bases). The CDR3 extends over 14 amino acids. Trimming cost V 10 bases and J 2 bases, with 16 bases left between them. The germline CDR1 and CDR2 sequences are MNHEY and SMNVEV (reference sequence).

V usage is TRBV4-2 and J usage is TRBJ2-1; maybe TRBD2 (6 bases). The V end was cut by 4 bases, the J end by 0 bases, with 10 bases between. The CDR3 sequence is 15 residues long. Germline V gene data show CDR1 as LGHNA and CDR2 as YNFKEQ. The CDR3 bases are TGTGCCAGCAGCCCGACTAGAATCTCCTACAATGAGCAGTTCTTC. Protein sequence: CASSPTRISYNEQFF.

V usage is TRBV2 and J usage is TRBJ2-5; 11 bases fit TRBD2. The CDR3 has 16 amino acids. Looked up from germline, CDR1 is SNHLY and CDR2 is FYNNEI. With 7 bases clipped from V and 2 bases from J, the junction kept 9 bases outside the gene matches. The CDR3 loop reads CASTGRTSGLQETQYF. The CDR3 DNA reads TGTGCCAGCACAGGTCGGACTAGCGGGCTTCAAGAGACCCAGTACTTC. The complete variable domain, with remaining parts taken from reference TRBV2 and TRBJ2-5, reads EPEVTQTPSHQVTQMGQEVILRCVPISNHLYFYWYRQILGQKVEFLVSFYNNEISEKSEIFDDQFSVERPDGSNFTLKIRSTKLEDSAMYFCASTGRTSGLQETQYFGPGTRLLVL.

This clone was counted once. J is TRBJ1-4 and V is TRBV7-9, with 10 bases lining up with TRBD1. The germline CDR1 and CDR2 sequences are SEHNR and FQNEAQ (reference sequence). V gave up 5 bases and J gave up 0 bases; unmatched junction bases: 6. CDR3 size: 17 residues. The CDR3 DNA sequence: TGTGCCAGCAGCGACACGGGACAGGGGCCAACTAATGAAAAACTGTTTTTT. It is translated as CASSDTGQGPTNEKLFF.

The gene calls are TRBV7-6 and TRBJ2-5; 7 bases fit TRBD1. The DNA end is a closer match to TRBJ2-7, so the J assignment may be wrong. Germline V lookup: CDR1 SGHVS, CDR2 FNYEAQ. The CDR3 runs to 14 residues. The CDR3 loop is CASSLVPDRAEQYF. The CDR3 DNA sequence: TGTGCCAGCAGCTTAGTCCCCGACAGGGCCGAGCAGTACTTC.

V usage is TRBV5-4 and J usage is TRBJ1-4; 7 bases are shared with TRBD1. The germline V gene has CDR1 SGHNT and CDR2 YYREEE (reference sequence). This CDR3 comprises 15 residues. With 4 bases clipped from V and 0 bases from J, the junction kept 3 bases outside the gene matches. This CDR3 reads CASSRDSSTNEKLFF. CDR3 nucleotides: TGTGCCAGCAGCCGGGACAGTTCAACTAATGAAAAACTGTTTTTT.

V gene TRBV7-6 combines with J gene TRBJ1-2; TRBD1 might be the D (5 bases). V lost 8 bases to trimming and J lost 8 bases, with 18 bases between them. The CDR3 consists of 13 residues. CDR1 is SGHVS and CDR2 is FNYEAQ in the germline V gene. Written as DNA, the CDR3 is TGTGCCAGCTCCGAGACAGACGGGGGGGGCTACACCTTC. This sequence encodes CASSETDGGGYTF.

This CDR3 reads CASSLSPGLAGENEQYF. CDR3 nucleotide sequence: TGTGCCAGCAGTTTATCGCCGGGACTAGCGGGGGAGAACGAGCAGTACTTC. The chain employs TRBV27 and TRBJ2-7; TRBD2 matches at 14 bases. Losses at the gene ends were 0 bases for V and 5 bases for J; bases not matched to a gene: 6. CDR1 MNHEY and CDR2 SMNVEV come from the germline V gene (reference sequence). The CDR3 runs 17 residues.